One sample yielded the 11 T cell receptor beta chains listed below, sequenced in a study of T cells after yellow fever vaccination. MiXCR, run by TCRdb on the 5' RACE reads, gives a single entry per CDR3 protein. Here the sample spans hundreds of thousands of distinct CDR3 sequences, 21% being singletons. Source: PBMCs, taken roughly 20 days after the first yellow fever vaccination. These receptors originate from a man aged 18-30 years who received the YFV17D yellow fever vaccine.

The sample holds a few counts of this clonotype. The chain links TRBV5-5 to TRBJ2-7, with D tentatively TRBD1 (6 bases). Looked up from germline, CDR1 is SGHKS and CDR2 is YYEKEE (reference sequence). The CDR3 sequence is 15 residues long. The V and J ends lost 0 bases and 1 base respectively, with 11 bases between them. The CDR3 loop is CASSLAWGQSYEQYF. CDR3 DNA: TGTGCCAGCAGCTTGGCATGGGGGCAGTCCTACGAGCAGTACTTC.

J is TRBJ1-2 and V is TRBV20-1, with a tentative D call TRBD1 (6 bases). The CDR3 loop spans 14 amino acids. Trimming removed 3 bases from V and 4 bases from J, with 15 bases in between. Per the germline V gene, CDR1 is DFQATT and CDR2 is SNEGSKA (reference sequence). The CDR3 is CSARRPQGRYGYTF. Written as DNA, the CDR3 is TGCAGTGCTAGGAGGCCACAGGGCCGCTATGGCTACACCTTC.

The gene calls are TRBV30 and TRBJ1-3; D call uncertain. Germline loops: CDR1 GTSNPN, CDR2 SVGIG (reference sequence). CDR3 length: 18 amino acids. V lost 0 bases, J lost 0 bases, and 18 bases lay in between. The CDR3 protein is CAWSVLREGTTSGNTIYF. The CDR3 DNA is TGTGCCTGGAGTGTACTTCGAGAGGGTACTACCTCTGGAAACACCATATATTTT. Full variable domain (missing parts from reference TRBV30 and TRBJ1-3): SQTIHQWPATLVQPVGSPLSLECTVEGTSNPNLYWYRQAAGRGLQLLFYSVGIGQISSEVPQNLSASRPQDRQFILSSKKLLLSDSGFYLCAWSVLREGTTSGNTIYFGEGSWLTVV.

This clonotype was counted only a few times. The gene calls are TRBV6-5 and TRBJ1-1; D might be TRBD1 (6 bases). The ends were cut back, 0 bases at V and 1 base at J, with 12 bases in the middle. CDR1 is MNHEY, CDR2 SVGAGI, per germline. The CDR3 consists of 16 residues. The CDR3 protein is CASSYSIARGNTEAFF. The CDR3, as DNA: TGTGCCAGCAGTTACTCGATAGCCAGGGGGAACACTGAAGCTTTCTTT.

This clonotype was observed many times. The CDR3 nucleotides are TGTGCCAGCAGCTCAGGTGTAGCTGAAGCTTTCTTT. It specifies CASSSGVAEAFF. V and J are TRBV7-9 and TRBJ1-1, with D hard to call. The CDR3 contains 12 residues. Trimming took 4 bases from V and 6 from J, leaving 9 bases between them. Germline loops: CDR1 SEHNR, CDR2 FQNEAQ (reference sequence).

The genes are TRBV13 and TRBJ1-6, with a possible D match to TRBD1 (5 bases). This CDR3 has 16 amino acids. CDR1 is PRHDT and CDR2 is FYEKMQ in the germline V gene (reference sequence). Between the trimmed V and J ends, which lost 5 bases and 1 base, there was a span of 12 bases. Written as DNA, the CDR3 is TGTGCCAGCAGCCAAATGGGGCAGTCCTATAATTCACCCCTCCACTTT. Residues: CASSQMGQSYNSPLHF. Looking up the rest from reference TRBV13 and TRBJ1-6 gives the full variable domain: AAGVIQSPRHLIKEKRETATLKCYPIPRHDTVYWYQQGPGQDPQFLISFYEKMQSDKGSIPDRFSAQQFSDYHSELNMSSLELGDSALYFCASSQMGQSYNSPLHFGNGTRLTVT.

This clonotype has ten or more counts. V and J are TRBV11-2 and TRBJ2-1; D is ambiguous. The CDR3 is made up of 13 amino acids. The V end lost 5 bases, the J end lost 5 bases, and 10 bases lay between the germline ends. Germline V gives CDR1 SGHAT, CDR2 FQNNGV. This chain's CDR3 is CASSQARHNEQFF. In DNA, the CDR3 is TGTGCCAGCAGCCAGGCGCGTCACAATGAGCAGTTCTTC.

This chain links TRBV11-2 with TRBJ2-3; D is ambiguous. V shed 2 bases and J shed 7 bases, with 16 bases lying between them. The CDR3 loop spans 15 amino acids. The germline V gene encodes CDR1 SGHAT and CDR2 FQNNGV. The CDR3 region is CASSLILAWYNTQYF. The CDR3 nucleotides read TGTGCCAGCAGCTTAATCCTGGCTTGGTACAATACGCAGTATTTT.

V is TRBV7-9 and J is TRBJ1-1, with 10 positions matching TRBD1. CDR1 and CDR2 (germline): SEHNR, FQNEAQ (reference sequence). V lost 1 base, J lost 12 bases, and 11 bases stayed unmatched. The CDR3 contains 15 residues. The CDR3 is CASSLDLGTGVITFF. Here the CDR3 DNA reads TGTGCCAGCAGCTTAGACCTCGGGACAGGGGTCATAACTTTCTTT.

This clonotype appeared a few times. V gene TRBV4-1 combines with J gene TRBJ1-6; TRBD1 is a possible D gene (6 bases). Germline CDR1 MGHRA, CDR2 YSYEKL. This CDR3 is built from 15 residues. V was cut by 4 bases and J by 5 bases, with 12 bases left in between. The CDR3 region is CASSRGQLNNSPLHF. CDR3 in DNA: TGCGCCAGCAGCCGAGGACAGCTAAATAATTCACCCCTCCACTTT.

A single count supports this clonotype. The CDR3 reads CASSIGGLPLHF. The CDR3 DNA reads as TGTGCCAGTAGTATTGGGGGTTTACCCCTCCACTTT. The V gene is TRBV19, the J gene TRBJ1-6; possible D gene TRBD1, 5 bases. The CDR3 has 12 residues. The germline gives CDR1 LNHDA, CDR2 SQIVND (reference sequence). V lost 3 bases, J lost 12 bases, and 9 bases lay in between.